These 32 T cell receptor beta chains share one sample of origin, sequenced in a study of blood T cell repertoires in COVID-19. Clones were read by immunoSEQ multiplex PCR, and TCRdb kept only the in-frame ones, dropping some. The table includes around 220,000 clones, less than 90% detected once. Source material: peripheral blood. These receptors all come from a man younger than 40 with active or convalescent COVID-19.

This clone has just one count. The rearrangement uses TRBV5-1 and TRBJ2-1; 7 nucleotides line up with TRBD1. Looked up from germline, CDR1 is SGHRS and CDR2 is YFSETQ. The CDR3 sequence is 15 residues long. V lost 4 bases and J lost 0; bases outside the gene matches: 4. The CDR3 DNA reads as TGCGCCAGCAGCCTGGGACAGAGCTCCTACAATGAGCAGTTCTTC. Translated: CASSLGQSSYNEQFF.

This chain connects TRBV6-5 to TRBJ2-7, with D uncertain. Trimming left V 6 bases short and J 3 bases short, with 12 bases between. The length of the CDR3 is 13 residues. Germline V gene data show CDR1 as MNHEY and CDR2 as SVGAGI. The CDR3 region is CASRKNEVYEQYF. In DNA form, the CDR3 reads TGTGCCAGCAGAAAGAATGAGGTCTACGAGCAGTACTTC.

A note on this clone: Other DNA sequences of this sample code for an identical CDR3. The chain joins TRBV6-2 or TRBV6-3 to TRBJ1-1; 7 bases are shared with TRBD1. This CDR3 has 14 amino acids. Germline lookup yields CDR1 MNHEY and CDR2 SVGEGT. V shed 4 bases and J 3 bases; nucleotides not matched to a gene: 5. CDR3 sequence: CASSSRQGYTEAFF. The CDR3 region has the DNA TGTGCCAGCAGTTCGAGACAGGGATACACTGAAGCTTTCTTT.

This sequence joins TRBV6-1 and TRBJ2-7; no definite D call. The CDR3 has 14 residues. Germline CDR1 MNHNS, CDR2 SASEGT. V lost 1 base and J 3 bases, leaving 10 bases between the germline ends. This CDR3 reads CASSEVVTNYEQYF. CDR3 nucleotides: TGTGCCAGCAGTGAAGTGGTGACAAACTACGAGCAGTACTTC.

The CDR3, as DNA: TGTGCCAGCAGCGTATATAATTCACCCCTCCACTTT. Encoded protein: CASSVYNSPLHF. The chain employs TRBV6-5 and TRBJ1-6; D is uncertain. Per germline, CDR1 MNHEY and CDR2 SVGAGI. The CDR3 has 12 residues. Trimming took 6 bases from V and 4 from J, leaving 4 bases between them.

CDR3 nucleotides: TGTGCCAGCCCCCAATATTCCGCTAGCGGGTATTCCTACGAGCAGTACTTC. Protein: CASPQYSASGYSYEQYF. V and J are TRBV21-1 and TRBJ2-7; TRBD2, as called in the table, went unchecked against the DNA. TRBV21-1 is given as a pseudogene. This CDR3 is built from 17 residues.

There are a few counts of this clone. The V and J genes are TRBV4-1 and TRBJ2-2, with a weak D call TRBD1 (6 bases). V was clipped by 0 bases and J by 1 base, with 12 bases between them. Germline loops: CDR1 MGHRA, CDR2 YSYEKL. The CDR3 is 17 residues long. CDR3 sequence (DNA): TGCGCCAGCAGCCAAGATGGAGGACAGTTGAACACCGGGGAGCTGTTTTTT. It is translated as CASSQDGGQLNTGELFF.

The genes are TRBV28 and TRBJ2-7; possibly TRBD2 for D (5 bases). The CDR3 has 13 amino acids. Trimming removed 5 bases at V and 7 bases at J, with 15 bases between. Germline CDR1 MDHEN, CDR2 SYDVKM. This chain's CDR3 is CASSGLPLAEQYF. CDR3 sequence (DNA): TGTGCCAGCAGTGGACTCCCGCTCGCGGAGCAGTACTTC.

The V call is TRBV11-2, the J call TRBJ2-7; TRBD1 matches 8 bases. Germline CDR1 and CDR2: SGHAT and FQNNGV. V lost 3 bases and J lost 6; bases outside the gene matches: 4. This CDR3 has 13 amino acids. CDR3 protein: CASSLDRAGEQYF. The DNA for the CDR3 is TGTGCCAGCAGCTTGGACAGGGCAGGCGAGCAGTACTTC.

This clone was seen just once. The chain couples TRBV24-1 to TRBJ2-2; the match to TRBD1 covers 9 bases. The CDR3 spans 16 residues. In germline, CDR1 is KGHDR, CDR2 SFDVKD. The V segment lost 3 bases and the J segment 3 bases; nucleotides outside the gene matches: 4. The CDR3 region is CATSDRQGGDTGELFF. CDR3 nucleotides: TGTGCCACCAGTGATAGACAGGGGGGGGACACCGGGGAGCTGTTTTTT.

The chain employs TRBV4-3 and TRBJ1-2, with 10 bases lining up with TRBD1. Per the germline V gene, CDR1 is LGHNA and CDR2 is YSLEER. Trimming removed 4 bases from V and 4 bases from J; junction bases left unmatched: 6. This CDR3 is built from 15 residues. The chain's CDR3 is CASSPRTGGGYGYTF. CDR3 nucleotides: TGCGCCAGCAGCCCCCGGACAGGGGGGGGCTATGGCTACACCTTC.

DNA of the CDR3: TGTGCCAGCAGTTTAAGACAGGGGTTTGAAAAACTGTTTTTT. Protein sequence: CASSLRQGFEKLFF. This chain joins TRBV28 and TRBJ1-4; 8 bases line up with TRBD1. Germline V lookup: CDR1 MDHEN, CDR2 SYDVKM. The CDR3 contains 14 residues. V dropped 2 bases and J dropped 7; count of bases not matched to a gene: 3.

This clone was found a few times. CDR3 sequence (DNA): TGCGCCAGCAGACCGACAGGGTCCTTTGACGAGCAGTACTTC. Its translation is CASRPTGSFDEQYF. The genes are TRBV5-1 and TRBJ2-7; 7 bases agree with TRBD1. The CDR3 has 14 residues. From germline, CDR1 is SGHRS and CDR2 YFSETQ. V lost 5 bases, J lost 5 bases, and 10 bases stayed unmatched. Using reference TRBV5-1 and TRBJ2-7 for the parts outside the CDR3, the full variable domain is KAGVTQTPRYLIKTRGQQVTLSCSPISGHRSVSWYQQTPGQGLQFLFEYFSETQRNKGNFPGRFSGRQFSNSRSEMNVSTLELGDSALYLCASRPTGSFDEQYFGPGTRLTVT.

CDR3 sequence (DNA): TGTGCCAGCAGTTTAGCCAGGGCTGGGGCCAACGTCCTGACTTTC. It translates to CASSLARAGANVLTF. The gene calls are TRBV28 and TRBJ2-6, with D tentatively TRBD1 (5 bases). Germline values: CDR1 MDHEN, CDR2 SYDVKM. Trimming took 2 bases from V and 2 from J, leaving 7 bases between them. This CDR3 region has 15 residues. Based on the CDR3 plus reference TRBV28 and TRBJ2-6, the full variable domain is DVKVTQSSRYLVKRTGEKVFLECVQDMDHENMFWYRQDPGLGLRLIYFSYDVKMKEKGDIPEGYSVSREKKERFSLILESASTNQTSMYLCASSLARAGANVLTFGAGSRLTVL.

The chain employs TRBV7-2 and TRBJ1-3; tentatively, D is TRBD1 (5 bases). Per the germline V gene, CDR1 is SGHTA and CDR2 is FQGNSA. This CDR3 comprises 15 residues. The ends were cut back, 5 bases at V and 3 bases at J, with 14 bases in the middle. In DNA, the CDR3 is TGTGCCAGCAGCCTCGGGGGAAATCGTGGAAACACCATATATTTT. Protein sequence: CASSLGGNRGNTIYF.

CDR3 bases: TGTGCCAGCAGTGAACAGGCATACAATGAGCAGTTCTTC. This gives the protein CASSEQAYNEQFF. The chain is built from TRBV6-1 and TRBJ2-1; no clear D. V lost 2 bases and J lost 4, with 6 bases in between. CDR1 is MNHNS, CDR2 SASEGT, per germline. The CDR3 consists of 13 residues.

The J gene is TRBJ1-5, the V gene TRBV19; 9 nucleotides line up with TRBD1. The germline V gene has CDR1 LNHDA and CDR2 SQIVND (reference sequence). V dropped 6 bases and J dropped 5; count of bases not matched to a gene: 11. The CDR3 spans 16 residues. The CDR3 nucleotides read TGTGCCAGTAGGGGTTTGGAAACAGGGGGCCATCAGCCCCAGCATTTT. It translates to CASRGLETGGHQPQHF.

The V gene is TRBV5-4, the J gene TRBJ1-3; 7 bases align to TRBD1. This CDR3 is built from 13 residues. The J segment lost 3 bases and the V segment lost 9 bases, leaving 6 bases of the junction unmatched. CDR1 is SGHNT and CDR2 is YYREEE in the germline V gene (reference sequence). The CDR3 here is CATATGSGNTIYF. The DNA of the CDR3 is TGTGCCACCGCGACAGGGAGTGGAAACACCATATATTTT.

The gene calls are TRBV3-1 (or the pseudogene TRBV3-2) and TRBJ2-5, with D possibly TRBD2 on 6 matching bases. There are 16 residues in the CDR3. The V end lost 1 base, the J end lost 3 bases, and 15 bases lay between the germline ends. Per germline, CDR1 LGHDT and CDR2 YNNKEL (reference sequence). The CDR3 nucleotides are TGTGCCAGCAGCCAAGGGCTAGCGAGGGGTGAAGAGACCCAGTACTTC. This codes for CASSQGLARGEETQYF.

As concerns this clone: A read error may produce the germline difference seen at one junction end. The rearrangement uses TRBV7-7 and TRBJ2-5, with TRBD2 identical over 8 bases. Germline V lookup: CDR1 SSHAT, CDR2 FNYEAQ (reference sequence). The CDR3 is 15 amino acids. CDR3 sequence (DNA): TGTGCTAGCAGCCCTAGCGGGCCCGGGAAAGAGACCCAGTACTTC. Its translation: CASSPSGPGKETQYF.

CDR3 in amino acids: CASRGAPYNEQFF. The CDR3 DNA sequence: TGTGCCAGCAGGGGAGCTCCCTACAATGAGCAGTTCTTC. The chain is built from TRBV28 and TRBJ2-1; D might be TRBD2 (5 bases). Germline CDR1 and CDR2: MDHEN and SYDVKM. The CDR3 covers 13 residues. Trimming pared 6 bases from V and 2 bases from J, leaving 8 bases between.

The genes are TRBV2 and TRBJ2-7; no reliable D call. V gave up 2 bases and J gave up 5 bases, with 13 bases separating them. Looked up from germline, CDR1 is SNHLY and CDR2 is FYNNEI. The CDR3 is 14 residues long. CDR3: CASSEWQRFHEQYF. The CDR3 DNA sequence: TGTGCCAGCAGTGAATGGCAGCGCTTCCACGAGCAGTACTTC.

V and J are TRBV18 and TRBJ1-1; 7 bases align to TRBD1. Germline CDR1 KGHSH, CDR2 LQKENI. The CDR3 runs to 15 residues. The V segment lost 10 bases and the J segment 3 bases; nucleotides outside the gene matches: 14. DNA of the CDR3: TGTGCCACTTTCCGAGGGGGACAGTTGGACACTGAAGCTTTCTTT. Protein: CATFRGGQLDTEAFF.

This chain uses TRBV28 with TRBJ1-5; D remains unclear. Germline V gene lookup returns CDR1 MDHEN and CDR2 SYDVKM. The CDR3 length is 13 residues. Trimming shortened V by 6 bases and J by 7 bases, and 13 bases separated the two germline ends. DNA of the CDR3: TGTGCCAGCAGAGCGGCAGGTCCCCAGCCCCAGCATTTT. Translating it yields CASRAAGPQPQHF.

The J gene is TRBJ2-1, the V gene TRBV7-9, with TRBD2 identical over 7 bases. Germline CDR1 reads SEHNR; CDR2 reads FQNEAQ (reference sequence). CDR3 length equals 16 residues. J was trimmed by 10 bases and V by 2 bases; bases with no gene match: 14. CDR3 sequence: CASSLWGRDLAKEQFF. DNA for the CDR3: TGTGCCAGCAGCTTATGGGGGAGGGACCTGGCCAAGGAGCAGTTCTTC. The full variable domain, rest sourced from reference TRBV7-9 and TRBJ2-1, is DTGVSQNPRHKITKRGQNVTFRCDPISEHNRLYWYRQTLGQGPEFLTYFQNEAQLEKSRLLSDRFSAERPKGSFSTLEIQRTEQGDSAMYLCASSLWGRDLAKEQFFGPGTRLTVL.

The chain links TRBV2 to TRBJ2-7; D is possibly TRBD1 (5 bases). Germline V gene data show CDR1 as SNHLY and CDR2 as FYNNEI. The CDR3 has 12 residues. Deletions cut 7 bases from V and 4 bases from J, with 11 bases between. The CDR3 DNA reads as TGTGCCAGCACATCAACAGGTTACGAGCAGTACTTC. Amino acids: CASTSTGYEQYF.

The J gene is TRBJ2-2, the V gene TRBV11-2; no clear D. Deletions cut 1 base from V and 4 bases from J, with 4 bases between. Germline assignment: CDR1 SGHAT and CDR2 FQNNGV. The CDR3 is made up of 13 amino acids. CDR3 amino acids: CASSLAGTGELFF. The CDR3 bases are TGTGCCAGCAGCTTAGCCGGCACCGGGGAGCTGTTTTTT.

The rearrangement links TRBV30 to TRBJ1-1; possible D gene TRBD1, 5 bases. V gave up 3 bases and J gave up 4 bases, with 12 bases separating them. This CDR3 has 13 amino acids. The germline V gene has CDR1 GTSNPN and CDR2 SVGIG (reference sequence). Written as DNA, the CDR3 is TGTGCCTGGAGCCCGGGGGACGGCACTGAAGCTTTCTTT. The encoded protein is CAWSPGDGTEAFF.

The genes are TRBV19 and TRBJ1-6; 10 bases fit TRBD1. Unmatched junction bases numbered 5, after V lost 5 bases and J lost 4 bases. The CDR3 loop spans 16 amino acids. In germline, CDR1 is LNHDA, CDR2 SQIVND (reference sequence). CDR3 protein: CASSGRTGGYNSPLHF. DNA for the CDR3: TGTGCCAGTAGTGGACGGACAGGGGGGTATAATTCACCCCTCCACTTT.

The V gene is TRBV10-2, the J gene TRBJ1-3; perhaps TRBD1 as D (5 bases). The CDR3 runs to 14 residues. Trimming pared 10 bases from V and 0 bases from J, leaving 13 bases between. The germline CDR1 and CDR2 sequences are WSHSY and SAAADI. CDR3 in DNA: TGCGCCACCACCCAGGGTATCTCTGGAAACACCATATATTTT. The encoded protein is CATTQGISGNTIYF.

This clone was observed a single time. The gene calls are TRBV6-5 and TRBJ2-3; the match to TRBD2 covers 7 bases. V shed 7 bases and J 3 bases; nucleotides not matched to a gene: 10. The germline V gene encodes CDR1 MNHEY and CDR2 SVGAGI. The CDR3 has 15 residues. This chain's CDR3 is CASTPTSWITDTQYF. The CDR3, as DNA: TGTGCCAGCACTCCGACTAGCTGGATAACAGATACGCAGTATTTT.

The V and J genes are TRBV27 and TRBJ2-3; 8 bases are a match to TRBD1. The CDR3 is 16 amino acids. Losses at the gene ends were 5 bases for V and 2 bases for J; bases not matched to a gene: 9. Germline loops: CDR1 MNHEY, CDR2 SMNVEV (reference sequence). The CDR3 spells CASSPFTGGVTDTQYF. The CDR3 DNA follows: TGTGCCAGCAGTCCATTCACAGGGGGAGTCACAGATACGCAGTATTTT.